The present TCR beta chain was sequenced within a study of T-cell memory formation after mild COVID-19. V lost 7 bases to trimming and J lost 9 bases, with 21 bases between them. CDR3 length: 14 residues. Germline assignment: CDR1 SGHVS and CDR2 FQNEAQ. This clonotype has only a few counts. TCRdb reprocessed the 5' RACE reads via MiXCR and lists one record per CDR3 protein. The repertoire holds over 350,000 distinct CDR3 sequences, with more than 20% as singletons. This chain joins TRBV7-8 and TRBJ2-5, with unresolved D. This TCR was recovered from an adult woman who had mild COVID-19 (a few samples of this study predate the infection). Cell type and time point are not known. Sequences were obtained from PBMCs or a T cell subset sorted from them (not recorded which). In DNA form, the CDR3 reads TGTGCCAGCAACCCCCTTCCATTAAATGAGGCCCAGTACTTC. This sequence encodes CASNPLPLNEAQYF.